This TCR beta chain is from a study of blood T cell repertoires in COVID-19. Study-wide background: Samples of COVID-19 (acute and convalescent) were obtained from the United States, Italy and Spain.

In the original processing: Reference gene primer amplification yielded estimated nucleated cell counts. TCRdb's table, derived via immunoSEQ multiplex PCR, lists solely in-frame clones and lacks some. That table furnishes V, J and clone size, whereas the DNA furnished D and trimming. The table includes tens of thousands of clones, approximately 91% detected once. The trim removed 8 bases at V and 0 bases at J, leaving 3 bases unmatched. The CDR3 totals 13 residues. CDR1 and CDR2 (germline): LGHDT, YNNKEL (reference sequence). The TCR was taken from a woman aged 55 to 70 with active COVID-19. What was sequenced was peripheral blood. This sequence joins TRBV3-1 (or the pseudogene TRBV3-2) and TRBJ1-2; 7 nucleotides align to TRBD1. CDR3 protein: CASRDSPNYGYTF. CDR3 DNA sequence: TGTGCCAGCCGGGACAGTCCTAACTATGGCTACACCTTC.